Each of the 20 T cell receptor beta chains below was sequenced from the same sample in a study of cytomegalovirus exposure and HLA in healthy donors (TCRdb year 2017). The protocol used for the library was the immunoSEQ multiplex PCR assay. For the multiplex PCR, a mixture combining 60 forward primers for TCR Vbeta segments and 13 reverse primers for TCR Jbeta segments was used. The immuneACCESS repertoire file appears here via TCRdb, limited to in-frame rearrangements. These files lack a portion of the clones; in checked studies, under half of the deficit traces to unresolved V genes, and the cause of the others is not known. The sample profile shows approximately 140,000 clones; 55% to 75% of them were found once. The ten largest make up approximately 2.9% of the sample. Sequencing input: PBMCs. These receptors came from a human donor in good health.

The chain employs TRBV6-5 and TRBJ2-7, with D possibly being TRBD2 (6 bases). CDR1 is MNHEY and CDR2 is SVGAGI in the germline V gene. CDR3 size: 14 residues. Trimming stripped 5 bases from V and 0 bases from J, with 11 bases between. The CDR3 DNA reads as TGTGCCAGCAGTACGGGGGTCCCCTCCTACGAGCAGTACTTC. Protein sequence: CASSTGVPSYEQYF.

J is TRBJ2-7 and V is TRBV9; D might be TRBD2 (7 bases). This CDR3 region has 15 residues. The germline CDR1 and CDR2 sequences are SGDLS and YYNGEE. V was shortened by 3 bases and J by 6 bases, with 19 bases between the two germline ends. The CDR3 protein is CASSGRWEGGGEQYF. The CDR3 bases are TGTGCCAGCAGCGGTAGATGGGAAGGGGGGGGCGAGCAGTACTTC.

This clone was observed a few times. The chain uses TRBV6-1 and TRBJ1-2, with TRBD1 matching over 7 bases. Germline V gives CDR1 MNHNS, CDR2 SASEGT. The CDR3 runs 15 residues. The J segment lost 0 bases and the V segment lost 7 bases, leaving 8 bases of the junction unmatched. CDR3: CASTRGTEANYGYTF. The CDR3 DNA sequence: TGTGCCAGCACCCGGGGGACAGAAGCTAACTATGGCTACACCTTC.

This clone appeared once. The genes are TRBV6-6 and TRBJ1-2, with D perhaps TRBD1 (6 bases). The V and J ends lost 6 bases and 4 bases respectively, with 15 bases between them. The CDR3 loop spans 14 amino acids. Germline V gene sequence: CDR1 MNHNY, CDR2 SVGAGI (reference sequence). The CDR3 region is CASRGRQEIYGYTF. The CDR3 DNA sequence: TGTGCCAGCAGGGGGAGACAGGAAATCTATGGCTACACCTTC.

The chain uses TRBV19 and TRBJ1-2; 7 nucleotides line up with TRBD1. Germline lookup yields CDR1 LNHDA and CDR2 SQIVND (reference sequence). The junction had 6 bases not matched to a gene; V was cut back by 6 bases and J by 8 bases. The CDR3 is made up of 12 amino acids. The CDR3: CASSDRVRGYTF. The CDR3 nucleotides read TGTGCCAGTAGCGACAGGGTCCGGGGCTACACCTTC.

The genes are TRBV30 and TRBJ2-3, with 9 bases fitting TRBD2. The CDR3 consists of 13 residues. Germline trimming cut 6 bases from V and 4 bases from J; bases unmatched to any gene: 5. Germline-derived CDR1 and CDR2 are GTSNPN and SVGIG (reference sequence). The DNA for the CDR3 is TGTGCCTGCTTGGCGGGGGGGCCAGATACGCAGTATTTT. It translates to CACLAGGPDTQYF.

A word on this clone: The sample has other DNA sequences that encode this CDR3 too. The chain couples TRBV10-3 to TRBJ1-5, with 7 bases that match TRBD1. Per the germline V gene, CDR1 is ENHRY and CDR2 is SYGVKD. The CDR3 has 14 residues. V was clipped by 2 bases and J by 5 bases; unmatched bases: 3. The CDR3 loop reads CAISEDRDDQPQHF. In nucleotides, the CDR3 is TGTGCCATCAGTGAGGACAGGGATGATCAGCCCCAGCATTTT.

The DNA for the CDR3 is TGTGCCAGCAGCCAAGATGTTCTAGCGGGAGGGACAGATACGCAGTATTTT. Residues: CASSQDVLAGGTDTQYF. The J gene is TRBJ2-3, the V gene TRBV4-2; 12 nucleotides line up with TRBD2. This CDR3 has 17 residues. After removal of 0 bases from V and 3 bases from J, the junction contained 4 bases not matched to a gene. Per germline, CDR1 LGHNA and CDR2 YNFKEQ.

The CDR3 region is CASRSTGMNTEAFF. The CDR3 DNA reads as TGCGCCAGCAGGTCGACAGGGATGAACACTGAAGCTTTCTTT. The chain carries TRBV10-2 and TRBJ1-1, with TRBD1 matching over 7 bases. The J segment lost 0 bases and the V segment lost 6 bases, leaving 4 bases of the junction unmatched. The CDR3 is 14 residues long. CDR1 is WSHSY and CDR2 is SAAADI in the germline V gene.

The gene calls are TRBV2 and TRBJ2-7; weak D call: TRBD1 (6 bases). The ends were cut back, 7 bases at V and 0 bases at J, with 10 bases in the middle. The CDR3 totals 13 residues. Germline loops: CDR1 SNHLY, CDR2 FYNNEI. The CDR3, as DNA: TGTGCCAGCACCTACAGGGTCTCCTACGAGCAGTACTTC. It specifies CASTYRVSYEQYF.

DNA of the CDR3: TGTGCCAGCAGCCCCCGACAGGGGGGCAGCACAGATACGCAGTATTTT. Amino acids: CASSPRQGGSTDTQYF. V and J are TRBV7-2 and TRBJ2-3, with 9 bases matching TRBD1. The CDR3 has 16 amino acids. CDR1 is SGHTA, CDR2 FQGNSA, per germline. V lost 5 bases, J lost 0 bases, and 6 bases stayed unmatched.

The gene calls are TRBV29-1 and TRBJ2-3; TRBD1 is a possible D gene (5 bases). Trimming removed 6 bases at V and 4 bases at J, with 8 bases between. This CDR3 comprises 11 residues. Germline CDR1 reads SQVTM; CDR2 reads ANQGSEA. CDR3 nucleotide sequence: TGCAGCGTCGGCAGGGCAGATACGCAGTATTTT. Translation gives CSVGRADTQYF.

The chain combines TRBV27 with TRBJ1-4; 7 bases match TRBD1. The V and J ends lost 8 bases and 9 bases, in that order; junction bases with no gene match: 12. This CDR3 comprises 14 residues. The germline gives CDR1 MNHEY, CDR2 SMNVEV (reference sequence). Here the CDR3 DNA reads TGTGCCAGCGGTGACAGGGACCATGGTCAAAAACTGTTTTTT. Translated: CASGDRDHGQKLFF.

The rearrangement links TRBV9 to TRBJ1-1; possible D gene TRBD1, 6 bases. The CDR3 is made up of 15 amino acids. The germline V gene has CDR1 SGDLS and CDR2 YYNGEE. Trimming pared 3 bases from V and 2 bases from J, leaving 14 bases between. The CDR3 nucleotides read TGTGCCAGCAGCGCCCTGACAGGAACCAACACTGAAGCTTTCTTT. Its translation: CASSALTGTNTEAFF.

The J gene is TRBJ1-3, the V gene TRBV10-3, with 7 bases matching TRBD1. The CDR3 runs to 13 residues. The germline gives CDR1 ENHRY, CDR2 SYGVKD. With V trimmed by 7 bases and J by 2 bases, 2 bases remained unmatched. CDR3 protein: CAINDRAGNTIYF. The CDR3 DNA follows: TGTGCCATCAACGACAGGGCTGGAAACACCATATATTTT.

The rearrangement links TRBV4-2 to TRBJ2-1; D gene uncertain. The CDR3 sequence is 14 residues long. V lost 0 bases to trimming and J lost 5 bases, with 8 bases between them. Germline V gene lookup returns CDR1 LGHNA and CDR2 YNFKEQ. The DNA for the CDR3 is TGTGCCAGCAGCCAAGACTGGCAGAACAATGAGCAGTTCTTC. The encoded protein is CASSQDWQNNEQFF.

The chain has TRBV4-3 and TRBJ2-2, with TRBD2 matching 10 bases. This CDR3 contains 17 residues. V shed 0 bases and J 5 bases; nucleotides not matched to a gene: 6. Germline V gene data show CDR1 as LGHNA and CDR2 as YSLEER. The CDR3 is CASSQDWASGGTGELFF. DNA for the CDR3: TGCGCCAGCAGCCAAGATTGGGCTAGCGGGGGTACCGGGGAGCTGTTTTTT.

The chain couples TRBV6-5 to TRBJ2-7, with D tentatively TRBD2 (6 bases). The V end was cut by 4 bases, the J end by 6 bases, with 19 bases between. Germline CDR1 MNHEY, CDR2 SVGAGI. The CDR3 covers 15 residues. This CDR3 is CASSLEGTGRFEQYF. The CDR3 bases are TGTGCCAGCAGTTTGGAGGGAACGGGGAGGTTCGAGCAGTACTTC.

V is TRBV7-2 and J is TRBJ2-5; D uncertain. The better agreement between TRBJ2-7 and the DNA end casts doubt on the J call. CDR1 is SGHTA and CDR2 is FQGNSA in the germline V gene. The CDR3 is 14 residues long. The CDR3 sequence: CASSLGLVAYEQYF. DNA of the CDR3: TGTGCCAGCAGCTTAGGGTTAGTCGCCTACGAGCAGTACTTC.

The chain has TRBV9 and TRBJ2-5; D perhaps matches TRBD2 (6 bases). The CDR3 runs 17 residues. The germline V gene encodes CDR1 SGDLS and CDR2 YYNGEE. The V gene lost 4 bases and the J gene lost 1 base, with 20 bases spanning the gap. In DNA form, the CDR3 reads TGTGCCAGCAGCCCAAGAGGTAGCGGAGCCTCCCAAGAGACCCAGTACTTC. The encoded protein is CASSPRGSGASQETQYF.